The next 5 T cell receptor beta chains were all read from a single sample in a study of blood T cell repertoires in COVID-19. Assay: immunoSEQ multiplex PCR; the TCRdb copy retains only in-frame clones and omits some. The table lists around 67,000 clones, around nine tenths of them singletons. Sequencing was carried out using peripheral blood. These receptors all stem from a human donor in a cohort sampled during active COVID-19.

The J gene is TRBJ2-7, the V gene TRBV5-6; the D is unclear. The CDR3 sequence is 14 residues long. Between the trimmed V and J ends, which lost 0 bases and 5 bases, there was a span of 12 bases. CDR1 is SGHDT, CDR2 YYEEEE, per germline. This CDR3 is CASSLASLVHEQYF. DNA for the CDR3: TGTGCCAGCAGCTTGGCGAGCCTCGTCCACGAGCAGTACTTC. Full variable domain (remainder filled in from reference TRBV5-6 and TRBJ2-7): DAGVTQSPTHLIKTRGQQVTLRCSPKSGHDTVSWYQQALGQGPQFIFQYYEEEERQRGNFPDRFSGHQFPNYSSELNVNALLLGDSALYLCASSLASLVHEQYFGPGTRLTVT.

This sequence joins TRBV11-2 and TRBJ1-1; 7 positions match TRBD1. This CDR3 is built from 16 residues. Germline V gene data show CDR1 as SGHAT and CDR2 as FQNNGV. V gave up 4 bases and J gave up 0 bases; unmatched junction bases: 8. The CDR3: CASSSLRGQLNTEAFF. The CDR3 nucleotides read TGTGCCAGCAGCTCCCTCAGGGGACAGCTGAACACTGAAGCTTTCTTT. The full variable domain, completed using reference TRBV11-2 and TRBJ1-1, is EAGVAQSPRYKIIEKRQSVAFWCNPISGHATLYWYQQILGQGPKLLIQFQNNGVVDDSQLPKDRFSAERLKGVDSTLKIQPAKLEDSAVYLCASSSLRGQLNTEAFFGQGTRLTVV.

V and J are TRBV14 and TRBJ2-7; 8 bases map to TRBD1. CDR1 and CDR2 (germline): SGHDN, FVKESK. The CDR3 loop spans 18 amino acids. J gave up 5 bases and V 0 bases, and 15 bases lay outside the gene matches. The CDR3 bases are TGTGCCAGCAGCCAAGATCTGGGTCGGACAGGGACGGTAGACGAGCAGTACTTC. This codes for CASSQDLGRTGTVDEQYF.

The V call is TRBV27, the J call TRBJ1-2, with D possibly matching TRBD1 (5 bases). V shed 5 bases and J shed 0 bases, with 7 bases lying between them. Germline V gives CDR1 MNHEY, CDR2 SMNVEV (reference sequence). CDR3 length: 13 amino acids. In nucleotides, the CDR3 is TGTGCCAGCAGTCCGACAGCTAACTATGGCTACACCTTC. The encoded protein is CASSPTANYGYTF.

This clone has just a few counts. The CDR3 DNA is TGTGCCAGCAGTCTACGCAAACTAGCGGGGGGGCCTCCGGCCGAGCAGTACTTC. This encodes CASSLRKLAGGPPAEQYF. This sequence joins TRBV6-6 and TRBJ2-7, with 13 nucleotides matching TRBD2. After removal of 5 bases from V and 6 bases from J, the junction contained 16 bases not matched to a gene. The germline gives CDR1 MNHNY, CDR2 SVGAGI (reference sequence). The CDR3 is 18 residues long.